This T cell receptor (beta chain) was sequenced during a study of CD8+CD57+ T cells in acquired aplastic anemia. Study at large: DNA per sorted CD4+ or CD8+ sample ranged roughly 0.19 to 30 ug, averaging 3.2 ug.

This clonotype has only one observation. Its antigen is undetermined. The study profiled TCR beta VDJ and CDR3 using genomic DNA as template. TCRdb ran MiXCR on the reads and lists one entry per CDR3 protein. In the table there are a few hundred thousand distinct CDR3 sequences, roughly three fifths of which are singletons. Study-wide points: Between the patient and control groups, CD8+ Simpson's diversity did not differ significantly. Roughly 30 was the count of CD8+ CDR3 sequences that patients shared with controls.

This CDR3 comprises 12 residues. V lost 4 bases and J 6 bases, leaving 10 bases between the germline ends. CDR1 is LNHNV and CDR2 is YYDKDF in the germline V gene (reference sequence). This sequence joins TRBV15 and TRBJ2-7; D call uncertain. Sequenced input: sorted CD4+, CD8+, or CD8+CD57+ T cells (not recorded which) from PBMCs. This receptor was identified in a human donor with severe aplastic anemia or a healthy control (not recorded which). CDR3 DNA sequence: TGTGCCACCAGCATAGTAGGCAGCGAGCAGTACTTC. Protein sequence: CATSIVGSEQYF.